The 12 T cell receptor beta chains reported below all come from one sample, sequenced in a study of beta chain features in type 1 diabetes. Every isolated RNA sample was fully reverse transcribed, so sequencing captured expressed TCRB transcripts. This table comes from immunoSEQ multiplex PCR, and its TCRdb copy is limited to in-frame clones, with some not included. The repertoire has about 130,000 clones, roughly a tenth of them found once; the top ten carry 0.6% to 0.8%. The sample comprised central memory CD4+ T cells from blood. The receptors shown here come from a man aged 18 to 30 in good health.

This clone was recorded a few times. The chain employs TRBV7-2 and TRBJ2-7; weak D call: TRBD1 (5 bases). Germline lookup yields CDR1 SGHTA and CDR2 FQGNSA. Trimming removed 5 bases at V and 3 bases at J, with 14 bases between. The length of the CDR3 is 14 residues. DNA for the CDR3: TGTGCCAGCAGCCCCTCCAGGGCAAACTACGAGCAGTACTTC. It encodes CASSPSRANYEQYF. The full variable domain, rest sourced from reference TRBV7-2 and TRBJ2-7, is GAGVSQSPSNKVTEKGKDVELRCDPISGHTALYWYRQSLGQGLEFLIYFQGNSAPDKSGLPSDRFSAERTGGSVSTLTIQRTQQEDSAVYLCASSPSRANYEQYFGPGTRLTVT.

This clone has more than one count but fewer than ten. Other nucleotide sequences in the sample specify the same CDR3. The J gene is TRBJ2-1, the V gene TRBV9; TRBD1 is a possible D gene (5 bases). CDR1 is SGDLS and CDR2 is YYNGEE in the germline V gene. The CDR3 extends over 15 amino acids. The V gene lost 0 bases and the J gene lost 4 bases, with 11 bases spanning the gap. CDR3 region: CASSVEGATYNEQFF. CDR3 in DNA: TGTGCCAGCAGCGTAGAAGGGGCAACTTACAATGAGCAGTTCTTC. Full variable domain (missing parts from reference TRBV9 and TRBJ2-1): DSGVTQTPKHLITATGQRVTLRCSPRSGDLSVYWYQQSLDQGLQFLIQYYNGEERAKGNILERFSAQQFPDLHSELNLSSLELGDSALYFCASSVEGATYNEQFFGPGTRLTVL.

The V and J genes are TRBV5-1 and TRBJ2-5, with TRBD1 as a possible D gene (6 bases). The V end was cut by 1 base, the J end by 2 bases, with 15 bases between. Germline V lookup: CDR1 SGHRS, CDR2 YFSETQ. The CDR3 contains 16 residues. This CDR3 is CASSLTGTYIQETQYF. In DNA, the CDR3 is TGCGCCAGCAGCTTGACCGGGACATATATACAAGAGACCCAGTACTTC. The complete variable domain, with remaining parts taken from reference TRBV5-1 and TRBJ2-5, reads KAGVTQTPRYLIKTRGQQVTLSCSPISGHRSVSWYQQTPGQGLQFLFEYFSETQRNKGNFPGRFSGRQFSNSRSEMNVSTLELGDSALYLCASSLTGTYIQETQYFGPGTRLLVL.

The rearrangement links TRBV6-6 to TRBJ1-1, with no clear D. V dropped 5 bases and J dropped 1 base, with 5 bases sitting between them. This CDR3 has 12 residues. Germline values: CDR1 MNHNY, CDR2 SVGAGI (reference sequence). The CDR3 here is CASSNGNTEAFF. The CDR3 DNA is TGTGCCAGCAGTAACGGGAACACTGAAGCTTTCTTT.

This rearrangement joins TRBV4-1 to TRBJ2-3, with D hard to call. This CDR3 is 16 amino acids long. V was trimmed by 1 base and J by 0 bases, leaving 11 bases between them. Germline CDR1 is MGHRA and CDR2 is YSYEKL. CDR3 sequence (DNA): TGCGCCAGCAGCCAAGGTATAGCTACAAGCACAGATACGCAGTATTTT. Protein sequence: CASSQGIATSTDTQYF.

This clone was observed a few times. The chain recombines TRBV5-1 with TRBJ2-7; 7 bases fit TRBD1. This CDR3 contains 12 residues. After removal of 3 bases from V and 5 bases from J, the junction contained 2 bases not matched to a gene. Germline V lookup: CDR1 SGHRS, CDR2 YFSETQ. The CDR3 region has the DNA TGCGCCAGCAGCTACAGGGGTAACGAGCAGTACTTC. Protein sequence: CASSYRGNEQYF.

This clone turned up a few times. The chain uses TRBV11-3 and TRBJ2-1, with 8 bases aligning to TRBD2. The length of the CDR3 is 18 residues. Germline V gives CDR1 SGHNT, CDR2 YENEEA. With 0 bases clipped from V and 5 bases from J, the junction kept 12 bases outside the gene matches. The CDR3 is CASSLDQGGSGADNEQFF. The DNA for the CDR3 is TGTGCCAGCAGCTTAGATCAGGGAGGTAGCGGGGCAGACAATGAGCAGTTCTTC.

The gene calls are TRBV2 and TRBJ1-5; 7 bases fit TRBD1. This CDR3 is built from 15 residues. The germline V gene encodes CDR1 SNHLY and CDR2 FYNNEI. J gave up 3 bases and V 3 bases, and 5 bases lay outside the gene matches. The CDR3 DNA follows: TGTGCCAGCAGTGATCGAGGGGGCCTCAATCAGCCCCAGCATTTT. It yields the protein CASSDRGGLNQPQHF.

The chain joins TRBV7-2 to TRBJ2-5, with 9 bases that match TRBD1. CDR1 SGHTA and CDR2 FQGNSA come from the germline V gene. This CDR3 region has 16 residues. Trimming took 5 bases from V and 5 from J; bases not matched to a gene: 12. In DNA, the CDR3 is TGTGCCAGCAGCCCGACTGGGACAGGGAGAGGGGAGACCCAGTACTTC. This gives the protein CASSPTGTGRGETQYF.

The chain recombines TRBV7-9 with TRBJ1-1; D is undetermined. This CDR3 has 14 residues. Trimming shortened V by 1 base and J by 2 bases, and 8 bases separated the two germline ends. Germline V gives CDR1 SEHNR, CDR2 FQNEAQ (reference sequence). The CDR3 loop reads CASSLDMRNTEAFF. DNA for the CDR3: TGTGCCAGCAGCTTAGATATGAGAAACACTGAAGCTTTCTTT.

V is TRBV5-1 and J is TRBJ2-5; no reliable D call. The V gene's germline CDR1 is SGHRS and CDR2 YFSETQ. CDR3 length: 13 amino acids. The V and J ends lost 2 bases and 0 bases respectively, with 5 bases between them. CDR3 nucleotide sequence: TGCGCCAGCAGCTTAGAGTACCAAGAGACCCAGTACTTC. It yields the protein CASSLEYQETQYF.

The V gene is TRBV6-5, the J gene TRBJ1-2; D is ambiguous. The CDR3 sequence is 16 residues long. Germline CDR1 reads MNHEY; CDR2 reads SVGAGI. Deletions cut 0 bases from V and 4 bases from J, with 15 bases between. CDR3: CASSYSIYFSSYGYTF. The CDR3 region has the DNA TGTGCCAGCAGTTACTCGATATATTTCTCCAGCTATGGCTACACCTTC.